What follows are 18 T cell receptor beta chains derived from one specimen sequenced in a study of blood T cells in healthy people across ages (dated by TCRdb to the mid-2010s). The receptor library was made with 5' RACE. The reads were generated on an Illumina HiSeq 2500. A second PCR of about 6 to 11 cycles was performed with a sample-barcoded 5' primer and a J-beta primer mix. The raw public reads went through TCRdb reprocessing: fastp at Q25, MiXCR clone calling, in-frame beta chains kept. Each CDR3 protein appears once, grouped with its most common genes and DNA. This sample comprises roughly 500,000 distinct CDR3 sequences, about 25% of them detected only once. The leading ten clones occupy around a sixth of the sample. Sequences were obtained from blood. The receptors were gathered from an older woman in good health.

Concerning this clonotype itself: A much larger clone lies one base from this, so it may be a read error. The rearrangement uses TRBV5-6 and TRBJ1-2; 7 bases line up with TRBD1. The germline V gene encodes CDR1 SGHDT and CDR2 YYEEEE. CDR3 size: 15 residues. CDR3 residues: CARPRRAQGFVGCTF. DNA for the CDR3: TGTGCCAGACCACGGAGGGCACAGGGGTTTGTTGGCTGCACCTTC.

The V gene is TRBV18, the J gene TRBJ2-2; D not resolved. Trimming stripped 4 bases from V and 0 bases from J, with 9 bases between. This CDR3 contains 15 residues. In germline, CDR1 is KGHSH, CDR2 LQKENI. The CDR3 sequence is CASSRGTANTGELFF. CDR3 DNA sequence: TGTGCCAGCTCACGGGGAACCGCGAACACCGGGGAGCTGTTTTTT.

This clonotype was counted a few times. This chain uses TRBV29-1 with TRBJ1-3; no clear D. Germline CDR1 SQVTM, CDR2 ANQGSEA. The CDR3 contains 14 residues. Trimming took 4 bases from V and 0 from J, leaving 10 bases between them. Here the CDR3 DNA reads TGCAGCGTTGTTGTGAAGGGCTCTGGAAACACCATATATTTT. Its translation: CSVVVKGSGNTIYF. Together with reference TRBV29-1 and TRBJ1-3, the CDR3 gives the full variable domain: SAVISQKPSRDICQRGTSLTIQCQVDSQVTMMFWYRQQPGQSLTLIATANQGSEATYESGFVIDKFPISRPNLTFSTLTVSNMSPEDSSIYLCSVVVKGSGNTIYFGEGSWLTVV.

The chain combines TRBV7-8 with TRBJ1-1, with TRBD1 matching 10 bases. With V trimmed by 5 bases and J by 11 bases, 8 bases remained unmatched. The CDR3 sequence is 13 residues long. CDR1 is SGHVS and CDR2 is FQNEAQ in the germline V gene. For the CDR3, the DNA is TGTGCCAGCAGCATAATCGGGACAGGGGCGGCTTTCTTT. Its translation: CASSIIGTGAAFF.

This chain links TRBV11-2 with TRBJ2-7, with unresolved D. With 0 bases removed from V and 5 bases from J, the gap between germline ends came to 23 bases. CDR3 size: 18 residues. The germline V gene encodes CDR1 SGHAT and CDR2 FQNNGV. CDR3 DNA: TGTGCCAGCAGCTTAGATCCTGCCAGGCGGCGCGAGAGTAACGAGCAGTACTTC. It is translated as CASSLDPARRRESNEQYF.

This clonotype came up a few times. The J gene is TRBJ1-1, the V gene TRBV27, with 7 bases fitting TRBD1. CDR3 length: 15 residues. Germline trimming cut 3 bases from V and 0 bases from J; bases unmatched to any gene: 4. The germline V gene has CDR1 MNHEY and CDR2 SMNVEV (reference sequence). CDR3 sequence reads: CASSFRQGVNTEAFF. The CDR3 nucleotides are TGTGCCAGCAGTTTTAGACAGGGAGTGAACACTGAAGCTTTCTTT.

As to this clonotype: The germline gene is not matched at one end of the junction; a read error may be the cause. This sequence joins TRBV20-1 and TRBJ2-3; D is possibly TRBD2 (6 bases). Germline V gene data show CDR1 as DFQATT and CDR2 as SNEGSKA (reference sequence). This CDR3 contains 14 residues. DNA of the CDR3: TGCAGTGCTAAGAGCGGGTCCAGCACAGATACGCTGTATTTT. Translating it yields CSAKSGSSTDTLYF.

A few counts support this clonotype. The chain combines TRBV10-3 with TRBJ1-4; D perhaps matches TRBD1 (5 bases). The CDR3 loop spans 16 amino acids. V was cut by 2 bases and J by 6 bases, with 16 bases left in between. The V gene's germline CDR1 is ENHRY and CDR2 SYGVKD. The CDR3 nucleotides are TGTGCCATCAGTGAGGGACGAGAGGGGCGTGATGAAAAACTGTTTTTT. Amino acid sequence: CAISEGREGRDEKLFF.

The chain links TRBV6-1 to TRBJ1-2; TRBD1 agrees at 11 bases. CDR3 length: 13 residues. Trimming cost V 8 bases and J 5 bases; bases outside gene matches: 4. The germline V gene encodes CDR1 MNHNS and CDR2 SASEGT. CDR3 sequence reads: CASVGQGVYGYTF. In nucleotides, the CDR3 is TGTGCCAGCGTGGGACAGGGGGTTTATGGCTACACCTTC.

The chain has TRBV6-5 and TRBJ2-1, with D perhaps TRBD1 or TRBD2 (6 bases each). Trimming took off 5 bases at V and 3 bases at J, with 11 bases between the two ends. The CDR3 runs to 14 residues. The germline V gene encodes CDR1 MNHEY and CDR2 SVGAGI. The CDR3, as DNA: TGTGCCAGCAGTGAGGGGGGTAACTACAATGAGCAGTTCTTC. Protein product: CASSEGGNYNEQFF.

V gene TRBV20-1 combines with J gene TRBJ1-1; D is perhaps TRBD1 (5 bases). Germline CDR1 reads DFQATT; CDR2 reads SNEGSKA (reference sequence). The CDR3 spans 16 residues. V was clipped by 5 bases and J by 2 bases, with 21 bases between them. DNA of the CDR3: TGCAGTGCTTCAAAGCCAGGGAGATCTCAAAACACTGAAGCTTTCTTT. Translating it yields CSASKPGRSQNTEAFF.

In its sample, this clonotype was seen a few times. The chain couples TRBV20-1 to TRBJ1-5, with 7 positions matching TRBD1. The CDR3 length is 14 residues. J was trimmed by 2 bases and V by 3 bases; bases with no gene match: 4. CDR1 and CDR2 (germline): DFQATT, SNEGSKA (reference sequence). The CDR3 region has the DNA TGCAGTGCTAGCCCTCAGGGGGGCAATCAGCCCCAGCATTTT. This gives the protein CSASPQGGNQPQHF.

Written as DNA, the CDR3 is TGCAGTGCTAGAGGAGTGGCCGAAGCAAGGGATACGCAGTATTTT. This codes for CSARGVAEARDTQYF. The rearrangement joins TRBV20-1 to TRBJ2-3; the D is unclear. V lost 1 base and J lost 6, with 17 bases in between. The CDR3 runs to 15 residues. Germline values: CDR1 DFQATT, CDR2 SNEGSKA (reference sequence).

This clonotype was seen repeatedly, ten times or more. The V call is TRBV20-1, the J call TRBJ1-1; D is unresolved. V lost 0 bases, J lost 1 base, and 3 bases lay in between. The CDR3 loop spans 12 amino acids. Germline CDR1 reads DFQATT; CDR2 reads SNEGSKA (reference sequence). CDR3 residues: CSARDPNTEAFF. The CDR3 bases are TGCAGTGCTAGAGATCCGAACACTGAAGCTTTCTTT.

The chain joins TRBV5-1 to TRBJ2-5, with a weak D call TRBD1 (6 bases). The J call may be mistaken, given a closer DNA end match to TRBJ2-7. CDR1 and CDR2 from the germline V gene are SGHRS and YFSETQ. This CDR3 is built from 14 residues. CDR3 nucleotide sequence: TGCGCCAGCAGCTTGTTACAGGGCTCCACCGAGCAGTACTTC. It is translated as CASSLLQGSTEQYF.

The genes are TRBV6-1 and TRBJ1-2; D is undetermined. V was pared by 8 bases and J by 2 bases, with 12 bases between. Germline V gene sequence: CDR1 MNHNS, CDR2 SASEGT. The CDR3 covers 13 residues. The CDR3 DNA reads TGTGCCAGCTCCGGCAGCCTAAACTATGGCTACACCTTC. It specifies CASSGSLNYGYTF.

The chain joins TRBV12-3 or TRBV12-4 to TRBJ2-5; no reliable D call. The CDR3 has 14 residues. Between the trimmed V and J ends, which lost 4 bases and 3 bases, there was a span of 12 bases. CDR3 sequence: CASSSYIWEETQYF. Written as DNA, the CDR3 is TGTGCCAGCAGTTCCTATATTTGGGAAGAGACCCAGTACTTC.

The chain carries TRBV7-3 and TRBJ1-1; possible D gene TRBD1, 6 bases. This CDR3 is 13 amino acids long. The germline V gene encodes CDR1 SGHTA and CDR2 FQGTGA. V was pared by 5 bases and J by 5 bases, with 12 bases between. This CDR3 is CASSASGDTEAFF. The CDR3 nucleotides read TGTGCCAGCAGCGCCTCAGGGGATACTGAAGCTTTCTTT.